These T cell receptor beta chains were read from a single sample in a study of CXCR3-negative and CXCR3-positive naive CD8 T cells. From the 5' RACE reads, TCRdb lists one entry per CDR3 protein and no DNA. The sample table sets out some 130,000 distinct CDR3 sequences. The source material was naive CXCR3- CD8+ T cells from blood. The receptor source for this set is a human donor in good health. Some clones in this sample may be carry-over from other donors' samples. The CDR3 runs from the conserved cysteine through the conserved F or W. Fields, in order: V gene, J gene, CDR3 protein.

TRBV15	TRBJ2-3	CATSSTRDSVTDTQYF
TRBV29-1	TRBJ2-7	CSVELRDRRPYEQYF
TRBV3-1	TRBJ2-1	CASSQDWSTFYNEQFF
TRBV13	TRBJ2-5	CASSGEGGRETQYF
TRBV29-1	TRBJ2-2	CSVEDATVNTGELFF
TRBV29-1	TRBJ2-5	CSGRGLRETQYF
TRBV14	TRBJ2-7	CASSQVSGTGSYEQYF
TRBV5-5	TRBJ1-1	CASRLGQGTEAFF
TRBV28	TRBJ2-2	CASSVRGSGELFF
TRBV29-1	TRBJ2-1	CSVDLAGVGSHEQFF
TRBV12-3/TRBV12-4	TRBJ1-5	CASSYTGGNQPQHF
TRBV20-1	TRBJ2-5	CSEDSSGSMQTQYF
TRBV5-1	TRBJ2-7	CASSLGLAGAYEQYF
TRBV18	TRBJ2-5	CASSPTSDLYQETQYF
TRBV19	TRBJ2-1	CASSITGTAYNEQFF
TRBV7-6	TRBJ2-7	CASSPTGNEQYF
TRBV6-5	TRBJ2-1	CASSIFLDREISNEQFF
TRBV19	TRBJ2-1	CASSMGPNEQFF
TRBV15	TRBJ1-1	CATSRDRTGGNTEAFF
TRBV29-1	TRBJ1-2	CSVPGGADGYTF
TRBV5-1	TRBJ2-7	CASSWTPGQGTGEQYF
TRBV5-1	TRBJ2-7	CASSLYGGTFIEQYF
TRBV7-9	TRBJ2-1	CASSSLNSVSSYNEQFF
TRBV9	TRBJ2-5	CASSVGSGGGETQYF
TRBV18	TRBJ2-1	CASSPPELADNEQFF
TRBV9	TRBJ1-2	CASSGRAENYGYTF
TRBV7-2	TRBJ1-1	CASRDREMNTEAFF
TRBV24-1	TRBJ2-7	CATSDGQESCEQYF
TRBV21-1	TRBJ2-1	CASSHPSGRAEGNEQFF
TRBV11-2	TRBJ2-7	CASNPWDNAYEQYF
TRBV12-3/TRBV12-4	TRBJ2-3	CASSLFLAGFTDTQYF
TRBV28	TRBJ2-5	CASSSWSSFRGGPQETQYF
TRBV28	TRBJ2-1	CASNIGGNEQFF
TRBV5-1	TRBJ2-5	CASSQRQGGETQYF
TRBV4-1	TRBJ1-1	CASSLPGGEAFF
TRBV23-1	TRBJ2-3	CAINPFPRVTDTQYF
TRBV11-2	TRBJ2-7	CASSLGGGLEQYF
TRBV20-1	TRBJ2-5	CSAFSRGLPQYF
TRBV15	TRBJ2-4	CATSRDHGGGDRDIQYF
TRBV5-1	TRBJ2-1	CASSLVAGVSYNEQFF
TRBV5-1	TRBJ1-1	CASSSTVNTEAFF
TRBV7-6	TRBJ1-1	CASSPRGRRSMNTEAFF
TRBV28	TRBJ1-6	CASSFYRGRGNSPLHF
TRBV7-8	TRBJ2-2	CASSPVKVRLFF